This T cell receptor beta chain was recorded in a study of blood T cell repertoires in COVID-19. Study-wide background: Acute-phase and convalescent COVID-19 samples originated in the United States, Italy and Spain. T cells, B-cell-depleted T cells, or PBMCs provided the cDNA or gDNA that served as material.

How the authors handled the data: The assay estimated nucleated cells by amplifying reference gene primers. Clones were read by immunoSEQ multiplex PCR, and TCRdb kept only the in-frame ones, dropping some. For V, J and clone size, that table is used; D and trimming come from the DNA. The sample lists 200,000 to 250,000 clones; about 88% were seen once. Seattle's enrolled individuals joined amid active infection and were then monitored longitudinally. The sample was peripheral blood. This TCR came from a woman aged 50 to 65 with COVID-19, enrolled during active disease.

The DNA of the CDR3 is TGTGCCTGGTTGACAGGGGTGGATGGCTACACCTTC. This sequence encodes CAWLTGVDGYTF. J is TRBJ1-2 and V is TRBV30; TRBD1 matches at 8 bases. This CDR3 is 12 amino acids long. J lost 6 bases, V lost 5 bases, and 5 bases had no gene match. The V gene's germline CDR1 is GTSNPN and CDR2 SVGIG (reference sequence).